This T cell receptor beta chain is drawn from a study of cytomegalovirus exposure and HLA in healthy donors. Findings and caveats of the study: A later analysis showed that HLA-associated TCR beta chains had undergone more clonal expansion than equally common others. Reportedly, cytomegalovirus status was diagnosed with high sensitivity and specificity.

Points on this clone: The target antigen is unknown.

Both 60 Vbeta primers and 13 Jbeta primers went into the PCR. The protocol was immunoSEQ multiplex PCR, while the TCRdb copy is restricted to in-frame clones and leaves out a portion. The sample lists about 120,000 clones; roughly 85% were seen once. Per the germline V gene, CDR1 is MGHRA and CDR2 is YSYEKL. The CDR3 totals 15 residues. V lost 8 bases to trimming and J lost 5 bases; unmatched junction nucleotides: 15. The clonotype originates from a man aged 18 to 30 in good health and CMV-seropositive. Sequencing used PBMCs. The chain combines TRBV4-1 with TRBJ2-7; 7 bases match TRBD2. The CDR3 bases are TGCGCCAGCGGACCCCGGGAGGTCGGGCTGGACGAGCAGTACTTC. It specifies CASGPREVGLDEQYF.